This TCR beta chain came from a study of graft-versus-host responses after intestinal transplantation. Across the whole study: The recipients all started with anti-thymocyte globulin induction and then took tacrolimus and steroids for 3 to 4 years. Overall study results and limits: Recipient marrow harbored GvH clones, some of which surfaced first in ileum or blood. Peak circulating GvH clone levels were associated with early post-transplant HvG declines.

Assay: immunoSEQ multiplex PCR; the TCRdb copy retains only in-frame clones and omits some. This repertoire shows some 62,000 clones, more than 90% found once; its top ten account for around 1.7%. V was shortened by 0 bases and J by 2 bases, with 17 bases between the two germline ends. Per the germline V gene, CDR1 is SNHLY and CDR2 is FYNNEI. The length of the CDR3 is 18 residues. As for this clone: Its antigen is still unknown.

J is TRBJ2-1 and V is TRBV2, with D possibly TRBD2 on 6 matching bases. The specimen comprised unstimulated CD8+ T cells sorted from spleen or lymph node cells, sampled before transplant. The receptor was derived from a human donor who was the organ donor for an intestinal transplant. DNA for the CDR3: TGTGCCAGCAGTGAAGCGGCCGTAGTGGGAGGCCCCTACAATGAGCAGTTCTTC. Translation: CASSEAAVVGGPYNEQFF.